This T cell receptor (beta chain) stems from a study of cytomegalovirus exposure and HLA in healthy donors. Germline CDR1 is MNHEY and CDR2 is SVGAGI. The length of the CDR3 is 14 residues. V gave up 6 bases and J gave up 4 bases; unmatched junction bases: 3. In the case of this clone: What it recognizes is unknown.

Study-wide results and caveats: Another analysis was done later, and it associated around 15,000 TCR beta sequences with HLA alleles at 0.05 false discovery rate. Accurate predictions that matched the HLA-A and HLA-B alleles of most subjects were reportedly made from TCR beta sequences.

PCR used 60 Vbeta primers and 13 Jbeta primers. Clones were sequenced by immunoSEQ multiplex PCR, and TCRdb holds only the in-frame ones, with some missing. The data contain approximately 210,000 clones, more than 75% of them seen just once; the ten biggest clones take up approximately 0.39%. What was sequenced was PBMCs. The TCR was taken from a male donor in good health and CMV-seropositive. V and J are TRBV6-5 and TRBJ2-1; 10 nucleotides match TRBD2. In DNA, the CDR3 is TGTGCCAGCAGCACTAGCGGGATATACAATGAGCAGTTCTTC. Translating it yields CASSTSGIYNEQFF.